This T cell receptor (beta chain) was found in a study of blood T cells in healthy people across ages. The second PCR ran roughly 6 to 12 cycles with a sample-barcoded 5' primer and J-beta primers. Each CDR3 protein gets one entry after TCRdb re-called the 5' RACE reads with MiXCR. Of about 1.6 million distinct CDR3 sequences detected, roughly 30% appear once; the ten largest clones hold about 11%. Germline-derived CDR1 and CDR2 are SGDLS and YYNGEE. The CDR3 is made up of 15 amino acids. The V end was cut by 0 bases, the J end by 4 bases, with 12 bases between. This chain joins TRBV9 and TRBJ2-3, with D tentatively TRBD1 (6 bases). The clonotype originates from a woman younger than 45 in good health. The sample comprised blood. The CDR3 region has the DNA TGTGCCAGCAGCGTAGGGGGGACAAGGGCAGATACGCAGTATTTT. The encoded protein is CASSVGGTRADTQYF.